This T cell receptor beta chain originates from a study of cytomegalovirus exposure and HLA in healthy donors. Study-wide points: The listing of roughly 160 TCR beta chains classed them as cytomegalovirus-associated. Reportedly, diagnosis of cytomegalovirus status by the classifier showed high specificity and sensitivity.

Assay: immunoSEQ multiplex PCR; the TCRdb copy retains only in-frame clones and omits some. The data contain under 250,000 clones, roughly 87% of them singletons. Donors came from a validation cohort of 90 to 150 subjects, distinct from the first 666-subject cohort. The germline gives CDR1 SEHNR, CDR2 FQNEAQ (reference sequence). The CDR3 is 15 residues long. V gave up 4 bases and J gave up 1 base; unmatched junction bases: 2. With regard to this clone: Its antigen is currently unknown.

Sequencing used PBMCs. This chain connects TRBV7-9 to TRBJ2-3; 10 bases are a match to TRBD2. This receptor was obtained from a man aged 18 to 29 in good health and CMV-seropositive. The CDR3 DNA follows: TGTGCCAGCAGCTGGACTAGCGGACGCACAGATACGCAGTATTTT. Translated, it gives CASSWTSGRTDTQYF.